The 5 T cell receptor beta chains in this list originate from one sample, sequenced in a study of shared T cell receptors in the human thymus. TCRdb's table, derived via immunoSEQ multiplex PCR, lists solely in-frame clones and lacks some. Counted here are over 450,000 clones, 70% to 80% occurring once; the ten biggest clones make up around 0.013%. The same sample was also studied in work on human thymus T cells.

Sequences were obtained from thymocytes. The source of these receptors is a boy under three years old with a congenital heart defect.

The chain has TRBV5-4 and TRBJ2-1; the match to TRBD2 covers 11 bases. V lost 4 bases and J lost 5; bases outside the gene matches: 8. Germline V gene sequence: CDR1 SGHNT, CDR2 YYREEE (reference sequence). The CDR3 length is 16 residues. The CDR3 is CASSVAGLAVNNEQFF. The CDR3 bases are TGTGCCAGCAGCGTAGCGGGACTAGCGGTTAACAATGAGCAGTTCTTC.

The chain joins TRBV11-2 to TRBJ2-7; 7 positions agree with TRBD1. The V and J ends lost 5 bases and 3 bases, in that order; junction bases with no gene match: 10. Germline-derived CDR1 and CDR2 are SGHAT and FQNNGV. The CDR3 has 15 residues. The CDR3: CASSVPTTGFYEQYF. CDR3 nucleotide sequence: TGTGCCAGCAGCGTACCGACGACAGGGTTCTACGAGCAGTACTTC.

This clone was detected a few times. The chain uses TRBV2 and TRBJ1-1, with D possibly being TRBD1 (6 bases). Trimming took off 7 bases at V and 7 bases at J, with 31 bases between the two ends. Germline CDR1 and CDR2: SNHLY and FYNNEI. CDR3 length: 18 amino acids. In DNA, the CDR3 is TGTGCCAGCACTGATGGGATGGGGGCGAAAGGCCTAAAGGGTGAAGCTTTCTTT. Translated: CASTDGMGAKGLKGEAFF.

The rearrangement links TRBV6-1 to TRBJ2-1; the D gene is possibly TRBD2 (5 bases). V lost 1 base to trimming and J lost 8 bases, with 15 bases between them. From germline, CDR1 is MNHNS and CDR2 SASEGT. CDR3 length equals 15 residues. The CDR3 here is CASSEVSGNMDEQFF. The DNA for the CDR3 is TGTGCCAGCAGTGAAGTAAGCGGCAATATGGATGAGCAGTTCTTC.

The V and J genes are TRBV11-3 and TRBJ2-1; a weak D match, TRBD2 (6 bases). Trimming left V 5 bases short and J 0 bases short, with 17 bases between. CDR1 is SGHNT and CDR2 is YENEEA in the germline V gene. CDR3 length: 17 residues. CDR3 sequence: CASSPPGDVNSYNEQFF. CDR3 bases: TGTGCCAGCAGCCCTCCGGGGGACGTGAACTCCTACAATGAGCAGTTCTTC.